This entry describes one T cell receptor (beta chain). Clones were sequenced by immunoSEQ multiplex PCR, and TCRdb holds only the in-frame ones, with some missing. The table has roughly 2,400 clones, around 94% seen once. The entry originates in a study of tumor T cells in aggressive B-cell lymphoma. This CDR3 is 21 amino acids long. Specimen: tumor tissue. The chain recombines TRBV21-1 with TRBJ2-7; the table assigns TRBD2, which was not confirmed against the DNA. TRBV21-1 is shown as a pseudogene. The clonotype comes from an adult with diffuse large B cell lymphoma. As DNA, the CDR3 is TGTGCCAGCAGCAAAGCGCTTTTAAGGCCTCTAAGGGGACTAGCGATATACGAGCAGTACTTC. Residues: CASSKALLRPLRGLAIYEQYF.